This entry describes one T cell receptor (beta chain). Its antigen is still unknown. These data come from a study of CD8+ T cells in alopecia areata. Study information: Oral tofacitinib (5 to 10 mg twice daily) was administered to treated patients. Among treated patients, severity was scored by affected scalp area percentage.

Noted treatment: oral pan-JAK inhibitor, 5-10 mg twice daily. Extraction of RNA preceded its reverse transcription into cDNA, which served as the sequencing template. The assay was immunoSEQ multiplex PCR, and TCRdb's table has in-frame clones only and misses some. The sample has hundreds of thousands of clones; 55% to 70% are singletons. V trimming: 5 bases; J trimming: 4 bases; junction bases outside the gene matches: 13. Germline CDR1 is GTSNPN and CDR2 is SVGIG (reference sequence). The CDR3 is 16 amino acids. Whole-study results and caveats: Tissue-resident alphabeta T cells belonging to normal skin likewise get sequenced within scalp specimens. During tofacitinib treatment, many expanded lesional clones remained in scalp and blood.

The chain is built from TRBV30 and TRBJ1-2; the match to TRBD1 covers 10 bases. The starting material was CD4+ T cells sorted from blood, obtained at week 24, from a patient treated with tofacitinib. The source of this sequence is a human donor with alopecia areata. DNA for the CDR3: TGTGCCTGGGGCTTAGGGGGGACAGGGGACCCCTATGGCTACACCTTC. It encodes CAWGLGGTGDPYGYTF.